This entry features one T cell receptor beta chain sequence. Its antigen remains unidentified. Per-base qualities were not stored, and no clone one base away is much larger. This sample was included in a study of shared clonotypes between healthy human individuals (dated by TCRdb to about 2020). General notes on the study: The cohort included three men and two women between 18 and 49 years of age. To estimate repertoire size and how much clonotypes are shared between individuals, the study performed deep sequencing of blood TCR repertoires from roughly five healthy adults. Different laboratories and diverse techniques were used to prepare libraries and sequence TCR repertoires, to increase sequencing depth and limit assay-specific biases. Each donor's leukapheresis produced roughly between roughly 0.85 and 9.5 billion PBMCs.

Results and caveats for the whole study, not just this receptor: The genetic and exposure-history diversity represented was limited by the small number of donors. Sampling was restricted to blood, and TCR repertoires in tissue are likely to differ from TCR repertoires in blood. Pairwise subsampling led to the expectation that sequencing depth would affect the degree of clonotype sharing among donors.

Including the terminal cysteine and phenylalanine, the CDR3 comprises 11 residues. Here the CDR3 DNA is all that survives: 33 bases in frame from base 1. TCR CDR3 regions were amplified from genomic DNA by multiplex PCR using the deep immunoSEQ assay. Extracted genomic DNA from each cell subset was spread evenly across all wells of several immunoSEQ 96-well plates, with each plate serving as a replicate. Each replicate PCR for unsorted PBMC received roughly 290 ng genomic DNA, equal to tens of thousands of T cell genomes. Unsorted PBMC genomic DNA was sequenced across ten immunoSEQ deep assay plates. Purified libraries were quantified with a Qubit 3.0 fluorometer, sized on a Bioanalyzer 2100, and re-quantified with the KAPA Library Quantification kit. Each immunoSEQ 96-well plate was sequenced on its own single-read 150-cycle Illumina NextSeq 550 flow cell. Per the source publication's procedure: Because the immunoSEQ output held only junctional sequences and lacked quality scores, the filtering could not match the filtering applied to full-length reads. To assign V/J genes and CDR3, sequences were annotated against IMGT germline references using PyIR, a Python wrapper for IgBLAST v1.9. Reads with weak V/J assignments (E-value above 1e-6), missing CDR3, stop codons, out-of-frame junctions, or ambiguous translated residues were removed. V3J clonotypes were defined as sequences sharing the same inferred V gene, J gene, and CDR3 amino acid sequence. The percentage overlap between two repertoires was calculated by dividing the number of shared unique clonotypes by the size of the smaller repertoire. Three approaches were used to assess repertoire richness: RTK rarefaction, the Chao1 estimator, and Recon v2.1 estimates of unobserved clonotypes. As stored in TCRdb, this immuneACCESS dataset retains in-frame rearrangements with V and J assigned. A fraction of the clones does not appear; measured against another copy, unresolved V genes explain less than half of the discrepancy, and the remainder lacks a known reason. V and J calls and clone size are copied from that table; D and trimming were computed from the DNA. Here the sample has approximately 470,000 clones; approximately 81% occur a single time. The biggest ten clones account for roughly 12% of the sample.

The donors were healthy, HIV-negative adults with no recently reported acute infections or vaccinations. All donors were Caucasian adults living in Nashville, Tennessee, USA. For unsorted samples, 75 million to 90 million PBMCs were counted, and genomic DNA was extracted using the QIAamp DNA Blood Mini kit. Blood was collected by leukapheresis, and PBMCs were isolated by Ficoll-Histopaque density gradient centrifugation and then cryopreserved in liquid nitrogen vapor phase. The chain is assembled from TRBV7-5 and TRBJ1-1. TRBV7-5 is marked as a pseudogene. This clonotype was sampled from a woman between 35 and 50 years old in good health. Some clones in this sample may be carry-over from other donors' samples. Source material: PBMCs. The nucleotide sequence reads as follows: TGTGCCAGCAGCTTGGGGGAGAAAGCTTTCTTT. The resulting protein is CASSLGEKAFF.